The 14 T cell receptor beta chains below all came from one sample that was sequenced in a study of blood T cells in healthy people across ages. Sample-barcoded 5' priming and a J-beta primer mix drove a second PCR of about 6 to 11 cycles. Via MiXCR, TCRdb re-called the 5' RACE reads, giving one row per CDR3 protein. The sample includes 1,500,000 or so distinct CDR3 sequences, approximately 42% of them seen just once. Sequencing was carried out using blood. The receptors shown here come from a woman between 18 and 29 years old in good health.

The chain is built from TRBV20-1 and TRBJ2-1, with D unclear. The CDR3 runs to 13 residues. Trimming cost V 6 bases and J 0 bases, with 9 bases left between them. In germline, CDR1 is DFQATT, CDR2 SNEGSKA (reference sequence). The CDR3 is CSAAKGSYNEQFF. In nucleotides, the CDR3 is TGCAGTGCCGCCAAAGGCTCCTACAATGAGCAGTTCTTC.

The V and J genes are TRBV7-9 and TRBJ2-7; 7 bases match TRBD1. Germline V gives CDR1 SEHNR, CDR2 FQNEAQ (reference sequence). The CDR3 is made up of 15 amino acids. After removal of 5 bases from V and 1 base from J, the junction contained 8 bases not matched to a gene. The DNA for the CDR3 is TGTGCCAGCAGCCATCCCAGGACAGGATCCTACGAGCAGTACTTC. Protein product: CASSHPRTGSYEQYF.

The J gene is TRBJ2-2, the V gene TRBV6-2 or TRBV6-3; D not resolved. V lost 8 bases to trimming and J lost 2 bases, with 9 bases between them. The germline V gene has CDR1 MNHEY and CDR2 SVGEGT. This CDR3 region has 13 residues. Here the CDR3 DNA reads TGTGCCAGCTCAAACTTTAACACCGGGGAGCTGTTTTTT. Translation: CASSNFNTGELFF.

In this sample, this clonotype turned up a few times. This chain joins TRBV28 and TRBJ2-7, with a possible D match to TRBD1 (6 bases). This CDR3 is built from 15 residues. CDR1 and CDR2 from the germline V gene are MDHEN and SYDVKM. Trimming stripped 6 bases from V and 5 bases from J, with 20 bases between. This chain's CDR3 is CASSSPSGVRNEQYF. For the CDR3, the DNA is TGTGCCAGCAGCTCTCCTTCAGGGGTTCGGAACGAGCAGTACTTC.

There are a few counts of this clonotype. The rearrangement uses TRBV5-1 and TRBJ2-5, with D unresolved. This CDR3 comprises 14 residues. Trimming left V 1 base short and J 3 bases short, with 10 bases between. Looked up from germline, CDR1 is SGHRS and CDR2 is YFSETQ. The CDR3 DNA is TGCGCCAGCAGCTTGCTGCCTGGCGAAGAGACCCAGTACTTC. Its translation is CASSLLPGEETQYF.

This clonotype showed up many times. Written as DNA, the CDR3 is TGCGCCAGCAGCCCGACAGCCTCCTACAATGAGCAGTTCTTC. Its translation is CASSPTASYNEQFF. This chain joins TRBV5-1 and TRBJ2-1, with D tentatively TRBD1 (5 bases). Trimming removed 4 bases at V and 0 bases at J, with 8 bases between. Per the germline V gene, CDR1 is SGHRS and CDR2 is YFSETQ. The CDR3 has 14 amino acids.

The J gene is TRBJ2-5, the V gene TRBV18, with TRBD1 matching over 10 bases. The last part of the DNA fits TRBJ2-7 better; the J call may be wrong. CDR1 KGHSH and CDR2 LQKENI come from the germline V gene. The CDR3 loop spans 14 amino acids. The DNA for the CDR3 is TGTGCCAGCTCACAAGGGACAGGGGACGGCGAGCAGTACTTC. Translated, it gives CASSQGTGDGEQYF.

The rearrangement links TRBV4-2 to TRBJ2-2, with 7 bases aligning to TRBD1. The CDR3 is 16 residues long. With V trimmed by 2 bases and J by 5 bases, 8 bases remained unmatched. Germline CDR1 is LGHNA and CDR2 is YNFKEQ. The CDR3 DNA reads TGTGCCAGCAGCCAACCGACAGGGCTGGGGACCGGGGAGCTGTTTTTT. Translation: CASSQPTGLGTGELFF.

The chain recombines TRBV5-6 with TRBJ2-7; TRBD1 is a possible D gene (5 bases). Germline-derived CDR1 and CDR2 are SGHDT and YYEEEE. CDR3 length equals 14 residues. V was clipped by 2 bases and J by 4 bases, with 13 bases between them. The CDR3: CASSFGQGWYEQYF. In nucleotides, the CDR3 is TGTGCCAGCAGCTTCGGGCAGGGATGGTACGAGCAGTACTTC. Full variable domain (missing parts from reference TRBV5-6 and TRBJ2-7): DAGVTQSPTHLIKTRGQQVTLRCSPKSGHDTVSWYQQALGQGPQFIFQYYEEEERQRGNFPDRFSGHQFPNYSSELNVNALLLGDSALYLCASSFGQGWYEQYFGPGTRLTVT.

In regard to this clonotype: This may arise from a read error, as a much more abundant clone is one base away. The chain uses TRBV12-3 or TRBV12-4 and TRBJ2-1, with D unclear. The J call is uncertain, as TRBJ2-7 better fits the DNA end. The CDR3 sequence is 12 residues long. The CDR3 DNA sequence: TGTGCCAGCAGTTCTTATTACAATGAGCAGTACTTC. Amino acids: CASSSYYNEQYF.

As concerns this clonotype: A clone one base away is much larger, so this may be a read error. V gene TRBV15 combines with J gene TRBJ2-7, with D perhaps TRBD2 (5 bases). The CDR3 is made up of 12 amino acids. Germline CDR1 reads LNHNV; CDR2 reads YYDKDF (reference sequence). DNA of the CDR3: TGTGCCACCAGCAGAGTTCTTAGCGAGCGGTACTTC. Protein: CATSRVLSERYF.

The CDR3 here is CAARRGSNNSPLHF. DNA for the CDR3: TGTGCCGCCCGACGGGGATCTAATAATTCACCCCTCCACTTT. The chain uses TRBV6-2 or TRBV6-3 and TRBJ1-6; no clear D. Germline V lookup: CDR1 MNHEY, CDR2 SVGEGT. The ends were cut back, 11 bases at V and 5 bases at J, with 16 bases in the middle. This CDR3 has 14 residues.

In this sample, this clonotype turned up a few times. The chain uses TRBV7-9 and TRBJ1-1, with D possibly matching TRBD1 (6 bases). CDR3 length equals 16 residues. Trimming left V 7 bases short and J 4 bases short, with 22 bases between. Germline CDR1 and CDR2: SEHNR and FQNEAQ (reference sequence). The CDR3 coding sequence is TGTGCCAGCATGCCCTCCGGGACACGGGTGAGCACTGAAGCTTTCTTT. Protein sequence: CASMPSGTRVSTEAFF. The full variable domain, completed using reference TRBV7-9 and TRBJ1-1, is DTGVSQNPRHKITKRGQNVTFRCDPISEHNRLYWYRQTLGQGPEFLTYFQNEAQLEKSRLLSDRFSAERPKGSFSTLEIQRTEQGDSAMYLCASMPSGTRVSTEAFFGQGTRLTVV.

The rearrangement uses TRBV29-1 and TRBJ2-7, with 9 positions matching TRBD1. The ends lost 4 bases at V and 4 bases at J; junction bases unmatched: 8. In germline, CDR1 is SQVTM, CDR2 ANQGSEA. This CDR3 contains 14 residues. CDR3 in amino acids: CSVGPGTGLYEQYF. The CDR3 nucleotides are TGCAGCGTTGGGCCCGGGACAGGGTTGTACGAGCAGTACTTC.